What follows are 17 T cell receptor beta chains derived from one specimen sequenced in a study of T cell responses to AZD1222 COVID-19 vaccine. TCRdb's table, derived via immunoSEQ multiplex PCR, lists solely in-frame clones and lacks some. The data contain 110,000 to 150,000 clones, over 75% of them singletons. Sequenced material: peripheral blood, taken on day 0 of AZD1222 vaccination. The receptor source for this set is an adult in good health.

The chain combines TRBV6-4 with TRBJ2-1; D possibly corresponds to TRBD2 (5 bases). The CDR3 extends over 14 amino acids. CDR1 and CDR2 from the germline V gene are MRHNA and SNTAGT. V was clipped by 0 bases and J by 10 bases, with 13 bases between them. CDR3 loop: CASSDSWESKEQFF. For the CDR3, the DNA is TGTGCCAGCAGTGACTCGTGGGAGTCGAAGGAGCAGTTCTTC.

V and J are TRBV12-2 and TRBJ1-1; whether TRBD1, the table's D call, matches the DNA was not checked. TRBV12-2 represents a pseudogene. There are 13 residues in the CDR3. CDR3 residues: CASRLDRVTEAFF. The CDR3 coding sequence is TGTGCAAGTCGCTTAGACAGGGTCACTGAAGCTTTCTTT.

This clone was counted only a few times. This chain connects TRBV28 to TRBJ1-6, with a tentative D call TRBD1 (5 bases). The CDR3 has 14 amino acids. Trimming left V 5 bases short and J 8 bases short, with 13 bases between. The germline gives CDR1 MDHEN, CDR2 SYDVKM. CDR3: CASSRRTRHSPLHF. CDR3 coding DNA: TGTGCCAGCAGTAGACGGACAAGACATTCACCCCTCCACTTT. The full variable domain, completed using reference TRBV28 and TRBJ1-6, is DVKVTQSSRYLVKRTGEKVFLECVQDMDHENMFWYRQDPGLGLRLIYFSYDVKMKEKGDIPEGYSVSREKKERFSLILESASTNQTSMYLCASSRRTRHSPLHFGNGTRLTVT.

This clone was detected a few times. The chain is built from TRBV4-1 and TRBJ1-3; TRBD1 might be the D (6 bases). Germline CDR1 reads MGHRA; CDR2 reads YSYEKL. This CDR3 is 19 amino acids long. V dropped 3 bases and J dropped 5 bases, with 26 bases sitting between them. The CDR3 bases are TGCGCCAGCAGCCAGCTTTTGATTAAAGACAGGCTGCTAAGAAACACCATATATTTT. Protein sequence: CASSQLLIKDRLLRNTIYF.

The V call is TRBV28, the J call TRBJ2-3; maybe TRBD1 (6 bases). The V end was cut by 4 bases, the J end by 2 bases, with 10 bases between. This CDR3 is built from 14 residues. Germline V lookup: CDR1 MDHEN, CDR2 SYDVKM. The chain's CDR3 is CASSYRDTTDTQYF. In DNA form, the CDR3 reads TGTGCCAGCAGTTACCGGGACACCACAGATACGCAGTATTTT.

The rearrangement links TRBV20-1 to TRBJ1-2, with TRBD1 matching over 8 bases. The junction had 3 bases not matched to a gene; V was cut back by 5 bases and J by 7 bases. The CDR3 covers 11 residues. Germline V CDR1 and CDR2: DFQATT, SNEGSKA (reference sequence). CDR3 protein: CSASGGLGYTF. CDR3 nucleotide sequence: TGCAGTGCTTCAGGGGGCCTTGGCTACACCTTC.

The rearrangement joins TRBV5-6 to TRBJ1-5, with a tentative D call TRBD1 (6 bases). The V gene's germline CDR1 is SGHDT and CDR2 YYEEEE. The CDR3 runs to 13 residues. Deletions cut 4 bases from V and 4 bases from J, with 9 bases between. The CDR3 DNA reads as TGTGCCAGCAGCCTCGACAGGAATCAGCCCCAGCATTTT. Protein: CASSLDRNQPQHF.

The chain employs TRBV30 and TRBJ2-7; 9 nucleotides match TRBD1. The CDR3 totals 14 residues. The ends lost 1 base at V and 3 bases at J; junction bases unmatched: 4. The germline gives CDR1 GTSNPN, CDR2 SVGIG (reference sequence). CDR3 amino acids: CAWSGPGQGYEQYF. The CDR3 DNA sequence: TGTGCCTGGAGTGGACCGGGACAGGGCTACGAGCAGTACTTC.

This chain's CDR3 is CASTLGFGEASTDTQYF. DNA for the CDR3: TGTGCCAGCACCCTAGGTTTTGGTGAGGCTAGCACAGATACGCAGTATTTT. The V gene is TRBV2, the J gene TRBJ2-3, with D unresolved. CDR3 size: 17 residues. From germline, CDR1 is SNHLY and CDR2 FYNNEI. V was trimmed by 7 bases and J by 0 bases, leaving 20 bases between them. The whole variable domain, remainder taken from reference TRBV2 and TRBJ2-3, is EPEVTQTPSHQVTQMGQEVILRCVPISNHLYFYWYRQILGQKVEFLVSFYNNEISEKSEIFDDQFSVERPDGSNFTLKIRSTKLEDSAMYFCASTLGFGEASTDTQYFGPGTRLTVL.

V and J are TRBV12-3 or TRBV12-4 and TRBJ2-7; tentatively, D is TRBD1 (6 bases). CDR3 length: 13 residues. Trimming took 6 bases from V and 2 from J, leaving 11 bases between them. The CDR3 region has the DNA TGTGCCAGCAGCGAAACAGGGACCTACGAGCAGTACTTC. This translates into CASSETGTYEQYF.

This clone was counted once. The chain uses TRBV10-2 and TRBJ1-4, with TRBD1 as a possible D gene (6 bases). V gave up 8 bases and J gave up 4 bases, with 20 bases separating them. This CDR3 has 16 residues. The germline CDR1 and CDR2 sequences are WSHSY and SAAADI. The CDR3 region is CASQRGAEGDNEKLFF. CDR3 DNA: TGCGCCAGCCAAAGAGGGGCGGAGGGGGATAATGAAAAACTGTTTTTT.

V gene TRBV30 combines with J gene TRBJ2-5; D uncertain. Trimming took off 4 bases at V and 2 bases at J, with 8 bases between the two ends. Germline values: CDR1 GTSNPN, CDR2 SVGIG (reference sequence). This CDR3 has 12 residues. CDR3 coding DNA: TGTGCCTGGAATATGGGACAAGAGACCCAGTACTTC. Protein product: CAWNMGQETQYF.

The V gene is TRBV29-1, the J gene TRBJ2-1, with a weak D call TRBD2 (5 bases). Germline CDR1 and CDR2: SQVTM and ANQGSEA. Trimming left V 1 base short and J 0 bases short, with 7 bases between. This CDR3 comprises 14 residues. As DNA, the CDR3 is TGCAGCGTTGAAGGGAGGAGCTCCTACAATGAGCAGTTCTTC. Protein: CSVEGRSSYNEQFF.

The chain recombines TRBV27 with TRBJ2-7; either TRBD1 or TRBD2 may fit D (6 bases each). There are 14 residues in the CDR3. V lost 7 bases and J 1 base, leaving 14 bases between the germline ends. CDR1 MNHEY and CDR2 SMNVEV come from the germline V gene (reference sequence). The CDR3 DNA reads as TGTGCCAGCAAAATTCGGGGGCTGTCCTACGAGCAGTACTTC. This gives the protein CASKIRGLSYEQYF.

This chain links TRBV21-1 with TRBJ1-2. TRBV21-1 is shown as a pseudogene. This CDR3 contains 13 residues. CDR3 DNA: TGTGCCAGCTCCTGGGGGGAGCCCAGTGGCTACACCTTC. Protein: CASSWGEPSGYTF.

The V and J genes are TRBV9 and TRBJ2-7; 9 bases align to TRBD2. The CDR3 loop spans 15 amino acids. Trimming cost V 0 bases and J 5 bases; bases outside gene matches: 6. The germline CDR1 and CDR2 sequences are SGDLS and YYNGEE. The CDR3 bases are TGTGCCAGCAGCGTAGGGACTAGCGACTACGACGAGCAGTACTTC. This gives the protein CASSVGTSDYDEQYF. Full variable domain (remainder filled in from reference TRBV9 and TRBJ2-7): DSGVTQTPKHLITATGQRVTLRCSPRSGDLSVYWYQQSLDQGLQFLIQYYNGEERAKGNILERFSAQQFPDLHSELNLSSLELGDSALYFCASSVGTSDYDEQYFGPGTRLTVT.

This clone was counted a few times. This rearrangement joins TRBV30 to TRBJ2-3; TRBD2 aligns across 10 bases. The CDR3 contains 17 residues. Germline-derived CDR1 and CDR2 are GTSNPN and SVGIG (reference sequence). Losses at the gene ends were 0 bases for V and 3 bases for J; bases not matched to a gene: 9. The CDR3 nucleotides read TGTGCCTGGAGTGTACAGGTAGCGGGAGGATCTACAGATACGCAGTATTTT. Encoded protein: CAWSVQVAGGSTDTQYF.